Listed below are T cell receptor beta chains from one sample, sequenced in a study of shared clonotypes between healthy human individuals. Only in-frame clones appear in the TCRdb table, and some are missing; sequencing was by immunoSEQ multiplex PCR. The sample records hundreds of thousands of clones, more than 70% being singletons. Material for sequencing was memory CD4+ T cells sorted from blood. These receptors were collected from a woman in her 30s in good health. Each CDR3 is given with its conserved first and last residue. Fields, in order: CDR3 protein, CDR3 DNA, J gene, D gene, V gene, clone size. The D gene is left open where the match is weak. Where a row states a size, it is once, few, many or the class of an expanded clone; other rows omit it.

CASSYSSGDTEAFF TGTGCCAGCAGTTACTCGAGCGGGGACACTGAAGCTTTCTTT TRBJ1-1 - TRBV6-5 -
CASSPGGTGETQYF TGTGCCAGCTCTCCGGGGGGAACCGGGGAGACCCAGTACTTC TRBJ2-5 TRBD2 TRBV18 -
CASSPTQLNTEAFF TGTGCCAGCAGCCCGACACAACTGAACACTGAAGCTTTCTTT TRBJ1-1 - TRBV9 -
CASQGGGEETQYF TGTGCCAGCCAGGGAGGGGGGGAAGAGACCCAGTACTTC TRBJ2-5 - TRBV28 -
CATGLGTDTQYF TGTGCCACGGGACTAGGGACAGATACGCAGTATTTT TRBJ2-3 TRBD2 TRBV10-3 -
CASSATHGGADQPQHF TGTGCCAGCTCAGCGACCCACGGGGGCGCTGATCAGCCCCAGCATTTT TRBJ1-5 - TRBV18 few
CASSLGSGSYEQYF TGCGCCAGCAGCTTGGGTAGCGGGAGCTACGAGCAGTACTTC TRBJ2-7 TRBD2 TRBV5-1 -
CASSSFGGNTIYF TGTGCCAGCAGCTCCTTCGGTGGAAACACCATATATTTT TRBJ1-3 - TRBV7-2 -
CAWSEGLASFQQYF TGTGCCTGGAGTGAGGGACTAGCGTCTTTTCAGCAGTACTTC TRBJ2-7 TRBD2 TRBV30 many
CASRIGAGNTGELFF TGTGCCAGTAGAATAGGGGCGGGGAACACCGGGGAGCTGTTTTTT TRBJ2-2 - TRBV19 -
CASSDTVPSGIETQYF TGTGCCAGCAGCGACACTGTGCCCTCGGGGATAGAGACCCAGTACTTC TRBJ2-5 - TRBV7-9 -
CASSLRQGELFF TGTGCCAGCAGTTTAAGACAGGGGGAGCTGTTTTTT TRBJ2-2 - TRBV28 -
CAISESTRGRGTDTQYF TGTGCCATCAGTGAGTCGACGAGGGGGCGCGGGACAGATACGCAGTATTTT TRBJ2-3 TRBD1 TRBV10-3 few
CASSLGQAYKNIQYF TGTGCCAGCAGCTTGGGACAGGCCTACAAAAACATTCAGTACTTC TRBJ2-4 TRBD1 TRBV11-2 -
CASSTLAGGLNEQFF TGTGCCAGCAGCACGCTAGCGGGAGGGCTCAATGAGCAGTTCTTC TRBJ2-1 TRBD2 TRBV7-8 -
CASSYGRTEAFF TGTGCCAGCAGCTACGGTCGGACTGAAGCTTTCTTT TRBJ1-1 - TRBV11-2 -
CASSPTGLAGAYEQYF TGTGCCAGCAGTCCGACAGGGCTGGCGGGGGCCTACGAGCAGTACTTC TRBJ2-7 - TRBV28 -
CASSLQTTGELFF TGTGCCAGCAGCTTACAAACCACCGGGGAGCTGTTTTTT TRBJ2-2 - TRBV11-2 -
CASSDGTGMNSNQPQHF TGTGCCAGCAGTGACGGGACAGGGATGAATAGCAATCAGCCCCAGCATTTT TRBJ1-5 TRBD1 TRBV25-1 few
CASSDSIYGYTF TGTGCCAGTTCAGACAGCATCTATGGCTACACCTTC TRBJ1-2 - TRBV28 few
CATSNRVGGETQYF TGTGCCACTAGCAACAGGGTCGGAGGAGAGACCCAGTACTTC TRBJ2-5 - TRBV15 -
CASSGGTPYEQYF TGTGCCAGCAGCGGCGGGACACCTTACGAGCAGTACTTC TRBJ2-7 - TRBV11-3 -
CASSLTSGVGDTYEQYF TGTGCCAGCAGCTTGACTAGCGGAGTAGGGGACACCTACGAGCAGTACTTC TRBJ2-7 TRBD2 TRBV7-6 -
CASRGGHPAQPQHF TGTGCCAGCAGGGGGGGACACCCTGCGCAGCCCCAGCATTTT TRBJ1-5 - TRBV6-6 -
CSVIRQPSTDTQYF TGCAGCGTCATCCGACAGCCGAGCACAGATACGCAGTATTTT TRBJ2-3 - TRBV29-1 -
CASSLEVGLTQETQYF TGCGCCAGCAGCTTGGAGGTGGGACTAACCCAAGAGACCCAGTACTTC TRBJ2-5 TRBD2 TRBV5-1 -
CASSLTSGSLTDTQYF TGCGCCAGCAGCTTGACTAGCGGGAGTTTGACAGATACGCAGTATTTT TRBJ2-3 TRBD2 TRBV5-1 once
CAIRPEVGSGYGYTF TGTGCCATCAGACCCGAGGTGGGCTCGGGCTATGGCTACACCTTC TRBJ1-2 - TRBV10-3 -
CASSLAPQTGDYGYTF TGCGCCAGCAGCTTGGCCCCCCAGACAGGGGACTATGGCTACACCTTC TRBJ1-2 TRBD1 TRBV5-1 few
CASSSRLAGRGAGETQYF TGTGCCAGCAGCTCTCGACTAGCGGGTAGAGGGGCGGGAGAGACCCAGTACTTC TRBJ2-5 TRBD2 TRBV7-2 once
CASSLTIRVGGIATEAFF TGTGCCAGCAGTTTAACCATCAGGGTCGGAGGAATTGCCACTGAAGCTTTCTTT TRBJ1-1 - TRBV28 few
CASSWPGTDTDTQYF TGCGCCAGCAGCTGGCCCGGGACAGACACAGATACGCAGTATTTT TRBJ2-3 TRBD1 TRBV5-1 many
CASSRGEGNGYTF TGCGCCAGCAGCCGAGGGGAGGGCAATGGCTACACCTTC TRBJ1-2 - TRBV5-1 -
CSVERDRGPPTYGYTF TGCAGCGTTGAGAGGGACAGGGGACCTCCTACATATGGCTACACCTTC TRBJ1-2 TRBD1 TRBV29-1 -
CAISGRGWTDTQYF TGTGCCATCTCCGGGCGGGGATGGACAGATACGCAGTATTTT TRBJ2-3 - TRBV10-3 -
CASSPESDTQYF TGTGCCAGCAGCCCAGAATCAGATACGCAGTATTTT TRBJ2-3 - TRBV7-9 -
CASSGTVDEKLFF TGTGCCAGCAGCGGGACAGTGGATGAAAAACTGTTTTTT TRBJ1-4 TRBD1 TRBV2 -
CASSSVANVLTF TGTGCCAGCAGCTCGGTGGCCAACGTCCTGACTTTC TRBJ2-6 - TRBV11-2 -
CASSGRQGPVFNGYTF TGTGCCAGCTCGGGACGACAGGGGCCCGTTTTTAATGGCTACACCTTC TRBJ1-2 TRBD1 TRBV18 -
CASSAGKPTNEKLFF TGTGCCAGCAGCGCGGGGAAACCAACTAATGAAAAACTGTTTTTT TRBJ1-4 - TRBV2 -
CASSLAGAGVDTEAFF TGTGCCAGCAGCTTGGCCGGGGCAGGGGTTGACACTGAAGCTTTCTTT TRBJ1-1 - TRBV5-6 -
CASSPSFSGYEQFF TGTGCCAGCAGCCCCAGCTTTAGCGGCTATGAGCAGTTCTTC TRBJ2-1 - TRBV9 -
CASRPTRASNQPQHF TGTGCCAGCAGGCCAACAAGGGCTAGCAATCAGCCCCAGCATTTT TRBJ1-5 - TRBV28 -
CASSFGRGRTGELFF TGTGCCAGCAGCTTTGGCAGGGGGAGGACCGGGGAGCTGTTTTTT TRBJ2-2 - TRBV7-8 -
CASSYSTRPFYEQYF TGTGCCAGCAGTTACTCGACCCGCCCGTTCTACGAGCAGTACTTC TRBJ2-7 - TRBV6-6 -